The next 19 T cell receptor delta chains were all read from a single sample in a study of γδ T cells in repeated Plasmodium falciparum infection. TCRdb redid clone calling on the multiplex PCR reads using CATT. In the table there are more than 70,000 delta-chain clones, 0.8% to 1% of which are singletons. Vgamma9/Vdelta2+ and Vdelta2-negative gammadelta T cells were flow-sorted from PBMC for bulk sequencing. Sequencing used gamma-delta T cells from blood. These receptors were taken from a pool of human donors (malaria-infected and uninfected, not separated).

This clone was seen more than once but under ten times. The likely explanation is a read error, given a far larger clone one base away. Other DNA sequences within the sample encode an identical CDR3. Called V gene: TRDV2; the J gene was not called. The CDR3 length is 16 residues. The germline CDR1 and CDR2 sequences are GEAIGNYY and EKD. The CDR3 loop is CACDPPNAWDTRQMFF. The CDR3 DNA sequence: TGTGCCTGTGACCCCCCCAACGCCTGGGACACCCGACAAATGTTTTTC.

Only a few counts were recorded for this clone. A far larger clone is one base from this, pointing to a likely read error. Other nucleotide sequences in the sample specify the same CDR3. The V gene is TRDV1, the J gene TRDJ1, with TRDD2 matching over 7 bases. After removal of 1 base from V and 0 bases from J, the junction contained 32 bases not matched to a gene. Germline lookup yields CDR1 TSWWSYY and CDR2 QGS. The CDR3 has 25 amino acids. This CDR3 is CALGEQPVLTFLHVLVDWYTDKLIF. The DNA for the CDR3 is TGTGCTCTTGGGGAACAACCTGTACTAACATTCCTACACGTACTGGTTGATTGGTACACCGATAAACTCATCTTT.

This clone was counted at least ten times. Translating this DNA gives a protein that differs at residue 18 from the TCRdb one, which belongs to a much larger clone; a read error is likely, and the protein shown is this translation. Here the V gene is TRDV2, but the J gene went uncalled; the table's D call TRDD3 went unverified against the DNA. CDR3 length: 20 residues. CDR1 and CDR2 (germline): GEAIGNYY, EKD. CDR3: CACDPPTGGSSSWDTRQVFF. CDR3 DNA sequence: TGTGCCTGTGACCCGCCTACTGGGGGATCAAGCTCCTGGGACACCCGACAGGTGTTTTTC.

Regarding this clone: A far larger clone is one base from this, pointing to a likely read error. The same CDR3 is also encoded by other DNA sequences in this sample. V gene TRDV2 was called; the J gene was not; TRDD3 is taken as the D call from the table, unchecked against the DNA. This CDR3 has 16 residues. CDR1 and CDR2 from the germline V gene are GEAIGNYY and EKD. In nucleotides, the CDR3 is TGTGCCTGTGACAGGCTGGGGGATAAGACAACCGATAAGCTCATCTTT. Translation: CACDRLGDKTTDKLIF.

Details on this clone: A far bigger clonotype differs at one base, so this is likely a read error. The identical CDR3 is also encoded by other nucleotide sequences in the sample. No J gene call was made, and the V gene is TRDV3. The CDR3 spans 22 residues. Germline V gives CDR1 TVYSNPD, CDR2 GDNSRS (reference sequence). The CDR3 DNA is TGTGCCTTCAATCACCTTCTTCCTCCGTCGGTACTCTCAAATATCGGAGGTTGGAGACTTATCTTT. Protein: CAFNHLLPPSVLSNIGGWRLIF.

This clone was detected only a few times. A far larger clone is a single base away, which makes a read error likely. The same CDR3 also results from other DNA sequences found in this sample. This chain connects TRDV1 to TRDJ1; no clear D gene. The J gene was not available in TCRdb and was assigned here by matching the DNA to germline segments. The length of the CDR3 is 18 residues. Germline CDR1 TSWWSYY, CDR2 QGS. V lost 1 base to trimming and J lost 3 bases, with 21 bases between them. The CDR3 here is CALGERFFEYESSDKLIF. CDR3 DNA sequence: TGTGCTCTTGGGGAACGGTTCTTCGAGTACGAGTCCTCCGATAAACTCATCTTT.

As for this clone: The protein in TCRdb stems from a much larger clone and differs at residue 8 from this DNA's translation, likely a read error; here the protein is translated from the DNA. J is TRDJ1 and V is TRDV1; D ambiguous. CDR1 is TSWWSYY, CDR2 QGS, per germline. V lost 0 bases, J lost 8 bases, and 10 bases lay in between. The CDR3 covers 13 residues. The CDR3 reads CALGELLAQKLIF. CDR3 DNA sequence: TGTGCTCTTGGGGAACTCTTGGCTCAAAAACTCATCTTT.

This clone appeared a few times. A far larger clone lies a single base away; this is likely a read error. Other DNA sequences in this sample translate to the same CDR3. CDR3 coding DNA: TGTGCCTGTGACACAGTTTCCCGACTGGGGGGGGGCACCGATAAACTCATCTTT. It codes for CACDTVSRLGGGTDKLIF. The V and J genes are TRDV2 and TRDJ1; 8 bases are shared with TRDD3. The J gene, missing from TCRdb, was assigned here through DNA to germline matching. CDR1 and CDR2 (germline): GEAIGNYY, EKD. This CDR3 spans 18 amino acids. J gave up 1 base and V 1 base, and 13 bases lay outside the gene matches.

This clone occurred a few times. TCRdb's protein for this DNA is that of a much larger clone and differs from the translation at residue 8, likely a read error; the protein shown is the DNA translation. The J gene is TRDJ1, the V gene TRDV1; D not certain. V shed 4 bases and J shed 3 bases, with 9 bases lying between them. CDR3 length: 13 amino acids. Germline V lookup: CDR1 TSWWSYY, CDR2 QGS. The CDR3 spells CALGASPPDKLIF. The CDR3 nucleotides are TGTGCTCTTGGGGCATCGCCCCCCGATAAACTCATCTTT.

This clone appeared a few times. TCRdb's protein for this DNA is that of a much larger clone and differs from the translation at residue 12, likely a read error; the protein shown is the DNA translation. The chain uses TRDV2 and TRDJ3; 8 nucleotides align to TRDD3. As TCRdb names no J gene, one was assigned here on the basis of a DNA match to germline. Per the germline V gene, CDR1 is GEAIGNYY and CDR2 is EKD. The CDR3 contains 24 residues. The V and J ends lost 0 bases and 0 bases, in that order; junction bases with no gene match: 21. The CDR3 coding sequence is TGTGCCTGTGACACCAGGGTCTTCAACTGGGGGCCAACGCGTGACTCCTGGGACACCCGACAGATGTTTTTC. Translated, it gives CACDTRVFNWGPTRDSWDTRQMFF.

Comments on this clone: This likely stems from a read error, as it lies one base from a far larger clone. The sample has other DNA sequences that encode this CDR3 too. The rearrangement uses TRDV1 and TRDJ1; perhaps TRDD3 as D (5 bases). Germline assignment: CDR1 TSWWSYY and CDR2 QGS. The CDR3 sequence is 16 residues long. CDR3 nucleotides: TGTGCTCTCGGGGACCCATTAACCGGGTACACCGATAAACTCATCTTT. Translating it yields CALGDPLTGYTDKLIF.

Of note for this clone: TCRdb's entry gives the protein of a much larger clone, which mismatches this DNA's translation at residue 7, likely from a read error; the protein reported here is translated from the DNA. The chain has TRDV1 and TRDJ1; 8 bases agree with TRDD3. TCRdb leaves out the J gene; it was filled in here by matching the DNA to germline. The CDR3 is 19 residues long. In germline, CDR1 is TSWWSYY, CDR2 QGS. Trimming cost V 3 bases and J 1 base; bases outside gene matches: 16. The CDR3 is CALGDACEYWGPLTDKLIF. The CDR3 DNA reads TGTGCTCTTGGGGACGCCTGCGAATACTGGGGGCCGCTCACCGATAAACTCATCTTT.

In the case of this clone: Translating this DNA gives a protein that differs at residue 16 from the TCRdb one, which belongs to a much larger clone; a read error is likely, and the protein shown is this translation. This chain links TRDV1 with TRDJ1; TRDD3 matches 11 bases. The ends lost 0 bases at V and 9 bases at J; junction bases unmatched: 21. This CDR3 spans 20 amino acids. In germline, CDR1 is TSWWSYY, CDR2 QGS. The CDR3 region has the DNA TGTGCTCTTGGGGAACTCTCTCCGTTAGTGGGTTTACTGGGGGATAGTGAACTCATCTTT. Translated, it gives CALGELSPLVGLLGDSELIF.

This clone was observed a few times. The translation of this DNA and the TCRdb protein of a much larger clone differ at residue 3, probably owing to a read error; the protein shown here is translated from the DNA. This rearrangement joins TRDV1 to TRDJ1; 10 positions agree with TRDD3. From germline, CDR1 is TSWWSYY and CDR2 QGS. The CDR3 contains 25 residues. This CDR3 reads CAIGEIRNQPERGVLGDFPTDKLIF. CDR3 nucleotides: TGTGCTATTGGGGAAATTAGAAATCAGCCAGAAAGGGGCGTACTGGGGGATTTCCCCACCGATAAACTCATCTTT.

This clone showed up just a few times. The mismatch at residue 12 between this DNA's translation and the TCRdb protein of a much larger clone likely reflects a read error; the protein shown is translated from the DNA. The chain employs TRDV2 and TRDJ1, with TRDD3 as a possible D gene (6 bases). Since TCRdb gives no J gene, matching the DNA to germline was used here to assign it. Germline-derived CDR1 and CDR2 are GEAIGNYY and EKD. The CDR3 is 15 residues long. The V end was cut by 3 bases, the J end by 10 bases, with 23 bases between. The CDR3 here is CACDPVGGDGGGLIF. The CDR3 DNA sequence: TGTGCCTGTGACCCCGTAGGTGGGGATGGGGGCGGACTCATCTTT.

This clone has a handful of counts. A far more abundant clone sits one base away, making this likely a read error. Additional DNA sequences in this sample encode the identical CDR3. No call exists for the J gene, whereas the V gene is TRDV2; TRDD3 is taken as the D call from the table, unchecked against the DNA. This CDR3 comprises 18 residues. The germline V gene has CDR1 GEAIGNYY and CDR2 EKD. CDR3 nucleotides: TGTGCCTGTGACGCAGTTTTAGGTGTGGGATCGAACACCGATAAACTCATTTTT. Amino acids: CACDAVLGVGSNTDKLIF.

This clone has just a few counts. A single base is all that separates this from a far larger clone, so a read error is likely. In the same sample, other DNA sequences code for this CDR3. The chain has TRDV1 and TRDJ1; TRDD3 matches at 9 bases. TCRdb gives no J gene; it was assigned here by matching the DNA to germline. The length of the CDR3 is 20 residues. In germline, CDR1 is TSWWSYY, CDR2 QGS. CDR3 in amino acids: CALGTSNYVPWGIPTDKLIF. As DNA, the CDR3 is TGTGCTCTTGGGACCAGCAACTACGTGCCCTGGGGGATCCCCACCGACAAACTCATCTTT.

A remark on this clone: The TCRdb protein comes from a much larger clone and disagrees with this DNA's translation at residue 13, likely due to a read error; the protein given here is derived from the DNA. This chain joins TRDV2 and TRDJ1; D might be TRDD2 (5 bases). The CDR3 consists of 14 residues. Germline V lookup: CDR1 GEAIGNYY, CDR2 EKD. CDR3 sequence: CACDTGTSTDKLTF. Here the CDR3 DNA reads TGTGCCTGTGACACCGGAACTTCCACCGATAAACTCACCTTT.

On this clone itself: TCRdb shows a much larger clone's protein in place of this DNA's translation, and the two differ at residue 10, likely through a read error; the protein shown is translated from the DNA. The chain's CDR3 is CALGDLPRRGRTSLTYTDKLIF. For the CDR3, the DNA is TGTGCTCTTGGGGATCTTCCCAGAAGGGGCCGTACATCGTTAACTTACACCGATAAACTCATCTTT. This chain connects TRDV1 to TRDJ1, with D possibly matching TRDD2 (5 bases). Because TCRdb records no J gene, it was assigned here through a match of the DNA to germline. The CDR3 has 22 residues. V was shortened by 3 bases and J by 0 bases, with 32 bases between the two germline ends. Germline V CDR1 and CDR2: TSWWSYY, QGS.